Following are 7 T cell receptor beta chains from one sample sequenced in a study of T cell responses to AZD1222 COVID-19 vaccine. Assay used: immunoSEQ multiplex PCR; TCRdb lists only in-frame clones, some missing. Of 120,000 or so clones in the sample, 80% to 90% were seen once. Sequenced material: peripheral blood, taken 28 days after the second AZD1222 dose. These receptors came from an adult who received the AZD1222 COVID-19 vaccine.

The chain has TRBV7-9 and TRBJ1-2; D uncertain. Between the trimmed V and J ends, which lost 5 bases and 0 bases, there was a span of 7 bases. CDR3 length: 13 residues. Per the germline V gene, CDR1 is SEHNR and CDR2 is FQNEAQ (reference sequence). CDR3 residues: CASSVRANYGYTF. DNA of the CDR3: TGTGCCAGCAGCGTCAGAGCTAACTATGGCTACACCTTC.

The V call is TRBV5-1, the J call TRBJ2-1; a weak D match, TRBD1 (6 bases). V lost 0 bases and J 3 bases, leaving 10 bases between the germline ends. The germline V gene has CDR1 SGHRS and CDR2 YFSETQ. This CDR3 region has 15 residues. The CDR3, as DNA: TGCGCCAGCAGCTTGGATGGACAGTTCTACAATGAGCAGTTCTTC. This sequence encodes CASSLDGQFYNEQFF.

The chain joins TRBV2 to TRBJ1-6; D is possibly TRBD1 (5 bases). Trimming cost V 7 bases and J 9 bases, with 16 bases left between them. The V gene's germline CDR1 is SNHLY and CDR2 FYNNEI. This CDR3 spans 14 amino acids. The CDR3 nucleotides are TGTGCCAGCAATTCAGTAGAGGGGACTTCACCCCTCCACTTT. It codes for CASNSVEGTSPLHF.

This clone occurred a few times. The rearrangement uses TRBV5-5 and TRBJ1-3; D call uncertain. V dropped 2 bases and J dropped 0 bases, with 15 bases sitting between them. The germline V gene encodes CDR1 SGHKS and CDR2 YYEKEE (reference sequence). There are 17 residues in the CDR3. The CDR3 loop reads CASSFFRGADSGNTIYF. CDR3 nucleotides: TGTGCCAGCAGCTTTTTCCGAGGAGCCGACTCTGGAAACACCATATATTTT.

The V and J genes are TRBV13 and TRBJ2-2; 12 nucleotides align to TRBD1. Germline assignment: CDR1 PRHDT and CDR2 FYEKMQ (reference sequence). The CDR3 runs to 15 residues. J was trimmed by 8 bases and V by 5 bases; bases with no gene match: 6. The CDR3 protein is CASSRDRGLLGELFF. The CDR3 bases are TGTGCCAGCAGCCGGGACAGGGGGCTTTTGGGGGAGCTGTTTTTT.

The V call is TRBV4-2, the J call TRBJ1-2; no definite D call. V lost 1 base and J lost 1, with 13 bases in between. Germline assignment: CDR1 LGHNA and CDR2 YNFKEQ. The CDR3 contains 16 residues. DNA for the CDR3: TGTGCCAGCAGCCAAGGTAGCGTGACACTTAACTATGGCTACACCTTC. This encodes CASSQGSVTLNYGYTF.

The rearrangement joins TRBV19 to TRBJ2-7, with D perhaps TRBD1 (5 bases). The CDR3 has 16 residues. Germline-derived CDR1 and CDR2 are LNHDA and SQIVND (reference sequence). The V end was cut by 0 bases, the J end by 2 bases, with 14 bases between. The CDR3: CASSIDPTARTYEQYF. CDR3 nucleotide sequence: TGTGCCAGTAGTATAGATCCGACAGCACGGACCTACGAGCAGTACTTC.